The following is a T cell receptor beta chain sequence with its context. Its antigen remains unidentified. No clone much larger than this one lies a single base away; base qualities are absent. The immunoSEQ hsTCRB v3.0 assay was used at survey level resolution to sequence the TRB variable region. The target sequencing depth for TRB was roughly 40,000-55,000 T-cell genomes per sample. An Illumina MiSeq with a v3 150-cycle kit was used to sequence the pooled TRB libraries. For the original study's pipeline: Repertoire analysis ran in R within a reproducible Nextflow workflow covering QC, data transformation and analysis. Custom analyses were implemented in LymphoSeq2, an R package for AIRR-Seq data exploration. Several samples that yielded fewer than 5000 total TRB sequences were excluded, so that 200 or so HIV repertoires were analyzed. Among the approximately 180 retained HIV repertoires, roughly 60 were collected before ART initiation and fewer than 150 were collected after ART initiation. Repertoires were downsampled to 5000 TRB nucleotide sequences, and summary statistics were averaged over 100 downsampling iterations. The analysis kept only TRB sequences whose CDR3 regions were at least seven amino acids long. Two measures captured diversity: a Shannon entropy-derived clonality score and the Gini coefficient. Repertoire networks linked the top 5000 CDR3 amino acid sequences whenever two sequences differed by an edit distance of one. Antigen specificity groups and MHC restriction were predicted for TRB CDR3 amino acid sequences with GLIPH2. To flag known associations with CMV, EBV, HIV or tissue antigens, CDR3 amino acid sequences were compared against VDJdb and McPAS-TCR. Pre-ART, post-ART and control groups were compared with Wilcoxon signed-rank tests and Holm-Bonferroni correction. TCRdb retrieved this table from immuneACCESS and kept in-frame rearrangements only. Not all clones are present; in checked studies, unresolved V genes account for under half, and no reason is known for the remainder. D and trimming were read from the DNA, whereas the V and J calls and clone size are those reported in that table. This sample holds 9,500 to 12,000 clones; around 85% were observed only once. Around 18% of the sample goes to the ten largest clones.

The sample belongs to a study of long-term antiretroviral therapy in people with HIV (dated by TCRdb to between 2021 and 2022). At the level of the whole study: Collection of the earliest samples took place about a decade ahead of the 2015 WHO recommendation for immediate ART, at a time when ART was typically delayed until CD4 counts fell. This retrospective serial study examined whether starting ART and sustained HIV suppression were associated with changes in the composition and diversity of the TRB repertoire in peripheral blood. From 30 adults with confirmed HIV infection, the cohort provided some 200 cryopreserved PBMC samples, gathered serially across a mean of around 6 years (range 1-12). Among the approximately 30 participants with HIV, eleven to twelve were female. No cross-contamination during QIAcube processing was shown when test extractions of a monoclonal T-cell line were performed alongside about 30 polyclonal samples. The study at large found these results: Starting ART was linked to a significant rise in TRB diversity, yet even after long-term ART the diversity remained significantly lower than in transplant donor controls. The repertoire was dominated across all time points by expanded TRB clones identified before ART initiation, although this dominance was seen to fluctuate and to decrease in many PLHIV after ART. Because cell numbers in pre-ART samples were limited, unsorted PBMC were profiled instead of sorted CD4+ and CD8+ T cells. Inferences about post-ART repertoire changes were limited because no data were available on ART adherence, viral resistance or therapy changes. Because PBMC availability was limited, only the TCR beta chain was sequenced, with no alpha chain pairing. Samples dated from about 2003 to 2018, and the ART regimens used may be less effective than current ones. Compared with controls, HIV repertoires had narrower CDR3 length ranges, and the network structure pointed to an antigen-experienced repertoire that shifted only slightly toward naive after ART.

Reading the germline V gene gives CDR1 SGHAT and CDR2 FQNNGV. CDR3 length: 14 amino acids, cysteine to phenylalanine. The read is trimmed to its CDR3 DNA, 42 bases read in frame from base 1. V loses 1 base, J loses 10 bases, and the germline ends lie 16 bases apart. Participants were included only if at least one PBMC sample before ART initiation and at least two post-ART samples were available. Treatment was received in the United States of America by all participants with HIV. Before DNA extraction, cryopreserved samples of about 0.9-10 million PBMC were thawed and then washed. At the time of the earliest PBMC sample, participants with HIV were aged between roughly 20 and 60 years. PBMC samples from each participant spanned 1-4 timepoints before ART initiation and 2-8 timepoints after ART initiation, with a median of 7 samples. For every participant, serial HIV viral load, CD4+ T-cell count, ART history and demographic data were obtained. A Qiagen kit on a QIAcube was used to extract genomic DNA from unsorted PBMC, with samples processed in batches of 12.

This TCR was sampled from a man aged 40-49 years with HIV. Sequenced material: unsorted PBMCs, taken 1.8 years after starting antiretroviral therapy. The rearrangement combines TRBV11-2 with TRBJ1-1, and perhaps TRBD1 as D gene, on 5 matching bases. The CDR3 protein is CASSLVVLGGGAFF. The nucleotides read TGTGCCAGCAGCTTAGTTGTTTTGGGTGGGGGAGCTTTCTTT.